These T cell receptor beta chains were read from a single sample in a study of cytomegalovirus exposure and HLA in healthy donors. Produced via immunoSEQ multiplex PCR; TCRdb's table is partial and in-frame only. The repertoire consists of 150,000 to 200,000 clones, with about four fifths occurring once and the leading ten covering 4.5% to 7.5%. The specimen was PBMCs. The origin of the receptors is a woman in her twenties or thirties in good health and CMV-seropositive. CDR3s include the opening cysteine and the closing phenylalanine or tryptophan. D genes are given only for firm matches. Size is stated for part of the rows, as once, few or many counts, or as a class when the clone is expanded.

j_call | d_call | v_call | clone_size | cdr3_nt | cdr3_aa
TRBJ2-7 | TRBD2 | TRBV9 | once | TGTGCCAGCAGCGCCGGGGGGATAGATTTTTACGAGCAGTACTTC | CASSAGGIDFYEQYF
TRBJ2-7 | . | TRBV6-5 | few | TGTGCCAGCAGACCCCCAGGCTACGAGCAGTACTTC | CASRPPGYEQYF
TRBJ1-2 | . | TRBV6-6 | . | TGTGCCAGCAGTCCCAGACAGAACTATGGCTACACCTTC | CASSPRQNYGYTF
TRBJ2-5 | TRBD2 | TRBV19 | . | TGTGCCAGTAGTATAGGGTCGGGAGGCTTCCAAGAGACCCAGTACTTC | CASSIGSGGFQETQYF
TRBJ2-7 | TRBD2 | TRBV27 | . | TGTGCCAGCAGTATGGGACTAGCGGGAGGTTACGAGCAGTACTTC | CASSMGLAGGYEQYF
TRBJ2-5 | . | TRBV13 | . | TGTGCCAGCAGCTTATGGGCAGAAGAGACCCAGTACTTC | CASSLWAEETQYF
TRBJ2-3 | TRBD2 | TRBV5-4 | . | TGTGCCAGCAGCGCACATCTAGCGGGGGGGAATAAAGATACGCAGTATTTT | CASSAHLAGGNKDTQYF
TRBJ2-5 | TRBD2 | TRBV27 | . | TGTGCCAGCAGTTTGGGGGGGGCTAGCGGGAGGTTTGGGACCCAGTACTTC | CASSLGGASGRFGTQYF
TRBJ2-5 | TRBD1 | TRBV2 | . | TGTGCCAGCAGTAGGGGGCCTGGGGAGACCCAGTACTTC | CASSRGPGETQYF
TRBJ1-1 | . | TRBV18 | . | TGTGCCAGCTCACCGAGCACTGAAGCTTTCTTT | CASSPSTEAFF
TRBJ1-2 | TRBD1 | TRBV5-1 | . | TGCGCCAGCGGGGATACAGGGGGCGGGTATGGCTACACCTTC | CASGDTGGGYGYTF
TRBJ2-3 | TRBD2 | TRBV4-2 | . | TGTGCCAGCAGCCCCTCCCCAAGCGGGAGGGAGACAGATACGCAGTATTTT | CASSPSPSGRETDTQYF
TRBJ2-5 | . | TRBV29-1 | . | TGCAGCGTGACAAGTCTCGAGACCCAGTACTTC | CSVTSLETQYF
TRBJ2-2 | . | TRBV5-1 | . | TGCGCCAGCAGCTTGGCCCTGGCGGAGGCGAACACCGGGGAGCTGTTTTTT | CASSLALAEANTGELFF
TRBJ1-1 | . | TRBV4-2 | . | TGTGCCAGCAGCCAATCCACAGGCCGTGAAGCTTTCTTT | CASSQSTGREAFF
TRBJ1-5 | . | TRBV28 | . | TGTGCCAGCAGTCTAAGGACATCTTTTAGCAATCAGCCCCAGCATTTT | CASSLRTSFSNQPQHF
TRBJ2-7 | TRBD2 | TRBV27 | once | TGTGCCAGCGGGAGGGGCGCCCGCGAGCAGTACTTC | CASGRGAREQYF
TRBJ1-5 | . | TRBV10-2 | . | TGCGCCAGCAGTGAGGACACAGCCAACAATCAGCCCCAGCATTTT | CASSEDTANNQPQHF
TRBJ2-7 | TRBD2 | TRBV19 | . | TGTGCCAGTAGTATGGGGACTAGCGGGACCTACGAGCAGTACTTC | CASSMGTSGTYEQYF
TRBJ1-4 | . | TRBV10-3 | . | TGTGCCATCAGTGAGGCGGGGTTCGAATGGGAAAAACTGTTTTTT | CAISEAGFEWEKLFF
TRBJ2-1 | TRBD2 | TRBV11-2 | . | TGTGCCAGCAGCTCACCTAAGCTACTAGCGGGAGACTCCTACAATGAGCAGTTCTTC | CASSSPKLLAGDSYNEQFF
TRBJ2-7 | TRBD2 | TRBV7-2 | once | TGTGCCAGCAGCTTATACGGGGGGGAGTCCTACGAGCAGTACTTC | CASSLYGGESYEQYF